This TCR beta chain was sequenced during a study of OX40 agonist ivuxolimab in advanced cancers. J lost 8 bases, V lost 2 bases, and 3 bases had no gene match. The CDR3 sequence is 14 residues long. Germline-derived CDR1 and CDR2 are KGHSH and LQKENI. Assay: immunoSEQ multiplex PCR; the TCRdb copy retains only in-frame clones and omits some. The profile shows approximately 74,000 clones, 80% to 95% of them singletons. The sample here was CD4+ or CD8+ T cells sorted from blood, taken in a trial of the OX40 agonist ivuxolimab. The V and J genes are TRBV18 and TRBJ1-2; 12 bases fit TRBD1. The sequence derives from an adult with an advanced solid tumor such as melanoma, head and neck, liver or kidney cancer. In nucleotides, the CDR3 is TGTGCCAGCTCACCAGGGACAGGGGGCTACGGCTACACCTTC. Amino acid sequence: CASSPGTGGYGYTF.